These 5 T cell receptor beta chains came from one sample sequenced in a study of T cell clonality in common variable immunodeficiency. Libraries were prepared by immunoSEQ multiplex PCR; TCRdb keeps only in-frame clonotypes and omits some of them. In total the sample includes some 54,000 clones, none of them seen once. The sequenced material came from peripheral blood mononuclear cells. The source is a person aged 18-70 years in good health.

This clone was seen many times. The read is 3 residues too short to cover the CDR3 end, so that end is filled in from the germline J gene. The chain uses TRBV13 and TRBJ2-4, with D tentatively TRBD1 (5 bases). The CDR3 runs to 15 residues. CDR1 and CDR2 from the germline V gene are PRHDT and FYEKMQ (reference sequence). Trimming took off 2 bases at V and 2 bases at J, with 10 bases between the two ends. The covered CDR3 bases are TGTGCCAGCAGCTTATTGAAGGGGACCAAAAACATT. Translating gives CASSLLKGTKNI. The complete CDR3 sequence is CASSLLKGTKNIQYF.

This clone was seen more than once but under ten times. CDR3 bases read: TGTGCCAGCATCCGACAGGGGTTGAACACTGAA. Translated: CASIRQGLNTE. The full CDR3 is CASIRQGLNTEAFF. The J gene is TRBJ1-1, the V gene TRBV7-9; 8 bases align to TRBD1. The read comes to an end 3 residues before the CDR3 does, leaving the germline J gene to fill in the end. Unmatched junction bases numbered 4, after V lost 7 bases and J lost 0 bases. Per germline, CDR1 SEHNR and CDR2 FQNEAQ (reference sequence). This CDR3 has 14 amino acids.

In its sample, this clone was seen a few times. The CDR3 end falls 3 residues outside the read, so it is completed with the germline J gene. The chain employs TRBV19 and TRBJ1-6, with D perhaps matching TRBD1 (6 bases). The germline gives CDR1 LNHDA, CDR2 SQIVND (reference sequence). The CDR3 runs 15 residues. The ends were cut back, 3 bases at V and 10 bases at J, with 16 bases in the middle. The DNA read from the CDR3 is TGTGCCAGTAGTATGCTAGGGGGTCTTCGATCACCC. This translates into CASSMLGGLRSP. The CDR3 in full is CASSMLGGLRSPLHF.

This clone appeared many times. Read data end 3 residues before the CDR3 end; the end is taken from the germline J gene. The rearrangement links TRBV20-1 to TRBJ2-3; D not resolved. V was shortened by 6 bases and J by 4 bases, with 14 bases between the two germline ends. From germline, CDR1 is DFQATT and CDR2 SNEGSKA (reference sequence). This CDR3 contains 13 residues. CDR3 bases read: TGCAGTGCCCTATCAAGGGTTCCAGATACG. Translated: CSALSRVPDT. The CDR3 as a whole reads CSALSRVPDTQYF.

This clone was recorded at least ten times. The read stops 3 residues short of the end of the CDR3; the missing end is completed from the germline J gene. This rearrangement joins TRBV9 to TRBJ2-5; tentatively, D is TRBD2 (5 bases). The germline CDR1 and CDR2 sequences are SGDLS and YYNGEE. V gave up 0 bases and J gave up 2 bases, with 14 bases separating them. This CDR3 spans 16 amino acids. Incomplete CDR3 DNA: TGTGCCAGCAGCGTAGCGATGAGGACTGATCAAGAGACC. Its protein is CASSVAMRTDQET. In full, the CDR3 is CASSVAMRTDQETQYF.